This passage covers 21 T cell receptor beta chains from one sample sequenced in a study of T cell changes during pregnancy in multiple sclerosis. This table comes from immunoSEQ multiplex PCR, and its TCRdb copy is limited to in-frame clones, with some not included. The sample lists about 36,000 clones, just over 90% occurring once. The starting material was CD4+ T cells from peripheral blood mononuclear cells, obtained in the first trimester of pregnancy. All receptors derive from a female donor with multiple sclerosis, enrolled in a pregnancy study.

This chain joins TRBV5-4 and TRBJ2-1, with 16 bases matching TRBD2. The CDR3 is 15 amino acids. The V and J ends lost 6 bases and 9 bases, in that order; junction bases with no gene match: 6. CDR1 and CDR2 from the germline V gene are SGHNT and YYREEE (reference sequence). CDR3 bases: TGTGCCAGCAACTACGGGACTAGCGGGAGGGTTGAGCAGTTCTTC. Translating it yields CASNYGTSGRVEQFF.

In this sample, this clone turned up once. V and J are TRBV28 and TRBJ1-5; TRBD1 is a possible D gene (5 bases). Germline lookup yields CDR1 MDHEN and CDR2 SYDVKM. Trimming cost V 6 bases and J 7 bases, with 7 bases left between them. This CDR3 has 11 residues. CDR3 nucleotides: TGTGCCAGCAGGGAGGGGCAGCCCCAGCATTTT. It encodes CASREGQPQHF.

The gene calls are TRBV11-2 and TRBJ2-7; a weak D match, TRBD2 (6 bases). Trimming took off 6 bases at V and 7 bases at J, with 16 bases between the two ends. The CDR3 is 13 amino acids. The germline V gene encodes CDR1 SGHAT and CDR2 FQNNGV. DNA for the CDR3: TGTGCCAGCAGACAACGGGAGTCGGGAGAGCAGTACTTC. It yields the protein CASRQRESGEQYF.

The chain combines TRBV5-1 with TRBJ1-1; D gene unclear. The germline V and J ends were trimmed by 4 bases and 0 bases, with 10 bases remaining between them. Germline V lookup: CDR1 SGHRS, CDR2 YFSETQ. The CDR3 runs 14 residues. DNA of the CDR3: TGCGCCAGCAGCGTCCAACCAGTGAACACTGAAGCTTTCTTT. The encoded protein is CASSVQPVNTEAFF.

This chain connects TRBV14 to TRBJ2-7, with TRBD1 identical over 8 bases. The CDR3 has 14 amino acids. V shed 4 bases, J shed 1 base, and the junction held 3 bases outside the gene matches. Germline values: CDR1 SGHDN, CDR2 FVKESK. The CDR3, as DNA: TGTGCCAGCAGCCGGGACAGGCAATCCTACGAGCAGTACTTC. Translation gives CASSRDRQSYEQYF.

The CDR3 here is CASSLIQGTEQYF. CDR3 coding DNA: TGTGCCAGCTCGCTAATCCAGGGGACCGAGCAGTACTTC. This chain uses TRBV18 with TRBJ2-7; weak D call: TRBD1 (6 bases). This CDR3 is 13 amino acids long. Deletions cut 6 bases from V and 6 bases from J, with 15 bases between. Looked up from germline, CDR1 is KGHSH and CDR2 is LQKENI. Complete variable domain (other parts from reference TRBV18 and TRBJ2-7): NAGVMQNPRHLVRRRGQEARLRCSPMKGHSHVYWYRQLPEEGLKFMVYLQKENIIDESGMPKERFSAEFPKEGPSILRIQQVVRGDSAAYFCASSLIQGTEQYFGPGTRLTVT.

The genes are TRBV30 and TRBJ2-7; D remains unclear. The CDR3 spans 14 residues. Germline V gives CDR1 GTSNPN, CDR2 SVGIG (reference sequence). V lost 2 bases and J lost 8, with 19 bases in between. DNA of the CDR3: TGTGCCTGGAGTTCTACCCTTCCTCCTACGCAGCAGTACTTC. This codes for CAWSSTLPPTQQYF.

The rearrangement uses TRBV9 and TRBJ2-1, with 8 bases identical to TRBD2. The trim removed 7 bases at V and 13 bases at J, leaving 7 bases unmatched. Germline V gene sequence: CDR1 SGDLS, CDR2 YYNGEE. The CDR3 consists of 11 residues. The DNA for the CDR3 is TGTGCCAGCCGAGGCGGGGGGCTTCAGTTCTTC. Its protein product is CASRGGGLQFF.

The chain uses TRBV19 and TRBJ1-3; unclear D gene. Germline values: CDR1 LNHDA, CDR2 SQIVND (reference sequence). The CDR3 runs to 16 residues. Trimming took 2 bases from V and 0 from J, leaving 11 bases between them. CDR3 sequence reads: CASSIMRETSGNTIYF. The CDR3 DNA is TGTGCCAGTAGTATAATGAGGGAAACCTCTGGAAACACCATATATTTT.

V and J are TRBV5-5 and TRBJ2-7, with 9 bases lining up with TRBD1. J was trimmed by 7 bases and V by 5 bases; bases with no gene match: 13. The V gene's germline CDR1 is SGHKS and CDR2 YYEKEE (reference sequence). The length of the CDR3 is 15 residues. The CDR3 DNA is TGTGCCAGCAGTTCGGCACAGGGGGCCGTGTGGGAGCAGTACTTC. Translating it yields CASSSAQGAVWEQYF.

The chain uses TRBV19 and TRBJ2-7; possible D gene TRBD1, 6 bases. V gave up 6 bases and J gave up 5 bases, with 20 bases separating them. The CDR3 covers 15 residues. Germline CDR1 and CDR2: LNHDA and SQIVND (reference sequence). The CDR3 region is CASSPGAGRRDEQYF. The CDR3 region has the DNA TGTGCCAGTAGCCCAGGGGCGGGTAGAAGAGACGAGCAGTACTTC.

The V call is TRBV14, the J call TRBJ2-1; 8 bases map to TRBD2. V shed 6 bases and J 5 bases; nucleotides not matched to a gene: 9. The CDR3 runs to 15 residues. Germline V lookup: CDR1 SGHDN, CDR2 FVKESK. CDR3 in amino acids: CASRGFGSGDNEQFF. The CDR3 DNA reads as TGTGCCAGCAGGGGTTTCGGTAGCGGGGACAATGAGCAGTTCTTC.

This sequence joins TRBV6-5 and TRBJ2-3; D is uncertain. This CDR3 spans 14 amino acids. Trimming shortened V by 6 bases and J by 2 bases, and 12 bases separated the two germline ends. Looked up from germline, CDR1 is MNHEY and CDR2 is SVGAGI. The CDR3 sequence is CASSSGFYTDTQYF. In DNA, the CDR3 is TGTGCCAGCAGCTCCGGGTTCTACACAGATACGCAGTATTTT.

The chain carries TRBV18 and TRBJ1-2, with D possibly matching TRBD1 (6 bases). The CDR3 runs to 13 residues. The germline gives CDR1 KGHSH, CDR2 LQKENI. V shed 1 base and J shed 8 bases, with 11 bases lying between them. The CDR3 protein is CASSPLDRLGYTF. As DNA, the CDR3 is TGTGCCAGCTCACCACTGGACAGACTCGGCTACACCTTC.

Only one count was recorded for this clone. V and J are TRBV10-2 and TRBJ2-6, with 8 positions matching TRBD1. CDR1 is WSHSY, CDR2 SAAADI, per germline. The CDR3 is made up of 20 amino acids. The J segment lost 0 bases and the V segment lost 0 bases, leaving 10 bases of the junction unmatched. The chain's CDR3 is CASSESLTGAFRSGANVLTF. CDR3 coding DNA: TGCGCCAGCAGTGAGTCCCTGACAGGGGCCTTCCGCTCTGGGGCCAACGTCCTGACTTTC.

This chain connects TRBV7-7 to TRBJ2-7; TRBD2 aligns across 7 bases. V trimming: 5 bases; J trimming: 0 bases; junction bases outside the gene matches: 4. This CDR3 comprises 14 residues. CDR1 and CDR2 from the germline V gene are SSHAT and FNYEAQ (reference sequence). CDR3 coding DNA: TGTGCCAGCAGCCCGCGGGAGTCCTCCTACGAGCAGTACTTC. This sequence encodes CASSPRESSYEQYF.

The chain links TRBV27 to TRBJ2-2; 7 bases line up with TRBD2. The V and J ends lost 5 bases and 3 bases, in that order; junction bases with no gene match: 15. This CDR3 has 18 amino acids. Germline V gene data show CDR1 as MNHEY and CDR2 as SMNVEV (reference sequence). The CDR3 loop reads CASSLYRPGEGYTGELFF. The CDR3 DNA is TGTGCCAGCAGTCTTTATCGCCCTGGGGAGGGGTACACCGGGGAGCTGTTTTTT.

V gene TRBV2 combines with J gene TRBJ2-7; 8 positions match TRBD1. CDR1 is SNHLY and CDR2 is FYNNEI in the germline V gene. The CDR3 is made up of 12 amino acids. The V segment lost 4 bases and the J segment 6 bases; nucleotides outside the gene matches: 2. Written as DNA, the CDR3 is TGTGCCAGCAGTGGCACAGGGGGCGAGCAGTACTTC. Translation gives CASSGTGGEQYF.

The chain combines TRBV6-6 with TRBJ1-2; TRBD1 aligns across 8 bases. The V segment lost 2 bases and the J segment 8 bases; nucleotides outside the gene matches: 7. CDR3 length equals 14 residues. The V gene's germline CDR1 is MNHNY and CDR2 SVGAGI (reference sequence). Written as DNA, the CDR3 is TGTGCCAGCAGTTACCTTGGACAGGGAGGCGGCTACACCTTC. The encoded protein is CASSYLGQGGGYTF.

The J gene is TRBJ2-7, the V gene TRBV6-5; tentatively, D is TRBD2 (6 bases). V shed 8 bases and J shed 1 base, with 15 bases lying between them. The CDR3 has 14 amino acids. CDR1 is MNHEY and CDR2 is SVGAGI in the germline V gene. The CDR3 reads CASGFGGPSYEQYF. CDR3 in DNA: TGTGCCAGCGGTTTCGGGGGACCGTCCTACGAGCAGTACTTC.

The V call is TRBV4-3, the J call TRBJ2-7; D may be TRBD2 (6 bases). V lost 0 bases, J lost 3 bases, and 6 bases lay in between. CDR3 length equals 13 residues. CDR1 and CDR2 (germline): LGHNA, YSLEER. CDR3 protein: CASSQDSGYEQYF. The CDR3 DNA follows: TGCGCCAGCAGCCAAGATAGCGGCTACGAGCAGTACTTC.